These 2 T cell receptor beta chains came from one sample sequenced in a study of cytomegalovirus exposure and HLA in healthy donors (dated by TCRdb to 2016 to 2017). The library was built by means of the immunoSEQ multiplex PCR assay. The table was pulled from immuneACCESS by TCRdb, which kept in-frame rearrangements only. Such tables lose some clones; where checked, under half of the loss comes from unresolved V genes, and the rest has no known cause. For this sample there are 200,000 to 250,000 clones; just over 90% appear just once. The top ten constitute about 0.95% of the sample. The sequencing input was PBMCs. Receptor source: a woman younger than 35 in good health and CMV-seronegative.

The CDR3 DNA sequence: TGTGCCAGCAGCCCGAGGACTAGCGGAACCACCGGGGAGCTGTTTTTT. Amino acid sequence: CASSPRTSGTTGELFF. The chain combines TRBV7-7 with TRBJ2-2; 10 nucleotides match TRBD2. V lost 5 bases and J lost 4; bases outside the gene matches: 7. This CDR3 is 16 amino acids long. Per germline, CDR1 SSHAT and CDR2 FNYEAQ (reference sequence). The variable domain in full, completed from reference TRBV7-7 and TRBJ2-2, reads GAGVSQSPRYKVTKRGQDVTLRCDPISSHATLYWYQQALGQGPEFLTYFNYEAQPDKSGLPSDRFSAERPEGSISTLTIQRTEQRDSAMYRCASSPRTSGTTGELFFGEGSRLTVL.

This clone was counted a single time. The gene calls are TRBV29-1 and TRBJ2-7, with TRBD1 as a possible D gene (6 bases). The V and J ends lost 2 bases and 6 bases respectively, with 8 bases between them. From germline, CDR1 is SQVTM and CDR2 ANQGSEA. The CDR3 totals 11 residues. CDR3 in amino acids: CSVERGSEQYF. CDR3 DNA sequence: TGCAGCGTTGAAAGGGGGAGCGAGCAGTACTTC.